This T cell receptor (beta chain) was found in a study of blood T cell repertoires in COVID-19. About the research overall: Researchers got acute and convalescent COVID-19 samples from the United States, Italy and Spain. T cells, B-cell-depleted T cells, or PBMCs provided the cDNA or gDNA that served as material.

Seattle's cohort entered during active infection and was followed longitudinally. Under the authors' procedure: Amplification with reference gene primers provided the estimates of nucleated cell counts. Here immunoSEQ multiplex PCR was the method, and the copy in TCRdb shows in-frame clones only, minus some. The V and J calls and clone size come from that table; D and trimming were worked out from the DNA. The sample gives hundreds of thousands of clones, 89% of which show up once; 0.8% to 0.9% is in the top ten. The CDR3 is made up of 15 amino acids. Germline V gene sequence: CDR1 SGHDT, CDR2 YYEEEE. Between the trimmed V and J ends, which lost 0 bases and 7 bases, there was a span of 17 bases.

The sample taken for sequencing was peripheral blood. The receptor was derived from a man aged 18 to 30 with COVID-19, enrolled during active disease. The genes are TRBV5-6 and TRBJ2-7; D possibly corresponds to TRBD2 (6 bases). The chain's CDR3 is CASSLVGGGQREQYF. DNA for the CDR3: TGTGCCAGCAGCTTGGTCGGCGGAGGGCAGCGTGAGCAGTACTTC.